The rows below give T cell receptor beta chains drawn from one sample of a study of CD4+ T cells in melanoma. Using immunoSEQ multiplex PCR, the repertoire was profiled, and TCRdb retains in-frame clones only, with some absent. This sample has tens of thousands of clones, with 55% to 75% found just once. The material sequenced was tumor tissue. These receptors were obtained from a human donor with melanoma. The CDR3 runs from the conserved cysteine through the conserved F or W. Fields, in order: J gene, clone size, D gene, V gene, CDR3 DNA, CDR3 protein. D genes are given only for firm matches. Where a row states a size, it is once, few, many or the class of an expanded clone; other rows omit it.

TRBJ1-6	many	NA	TRBV10-2	TGCGCCAGCAGTGATAAGGCATTGCTCTCACCCCTCCACTTT	CASSDKALLSPLHF
TRBJ1-5	NA	NA	TRBV5-1	TGCGCCAGCAGCCCCCGGAGTCAGCCCCAGCATTTT	CASSPRSQPQHF
TRBJ2-7	NA	NA	TRBV13	TGTGCCAGCAGAGCTGGGGGAGGCTACGAGCAGTACTTC	CASRAGGGYEQYF
TRBJ2-7	NA	NA	TRBV4-1	TGCGCCAGCAGCCAAGATGCGAGGAGGCAGTACTTC	CASSQDARRQYF
TRBJ1-1	many	TRBD1	TRBV7-6	TGTGCCAGCAGCTTAGGATGGACAGGACCCACTGAAGCTTTCTTT	CASSLGWTGPTEAFF
TRBJ2-3	NA	NA	TRBV27	TGTGCCAGCAGTTCGTTGACCCTTAGCACAGATACGCAGTATTTT	CASSSLTLSTDTQYF
TRBJ2-5	many	NA	TRBV4-2	TGTGCCAGCAGCCAAGGGCTTGGGGGGTTAAAACGCCAAGAGTCCCAGTACTTC	CASSQGLGGLKRQESQYF
TRBJ1-3	NA	NA	TRBV6-5	TGTGCCAGCAGTTACGGGGGTCCTGGAAACACCATATATTTT	CASSYGGPGNTIYF
TRBJ2-5	NA	TRBD2	TRBV13	TGTGCCAGCACTTATAGCGGGGGCCTCCAAGAGACCCAGTACTTC	CASTYSGGLQETQYF
TRBJ1-1	NA	NA	TRBV19	TGTGCCAGTAGTATCCCGGGGCTCACTGAAGCTTTCTTT	CASSIPGLTEAFF
TRBJ2-7	NA	TRBD1	TRBV9	TGTGCCAGCAGCGTACACTCGACAGGGGCCTCCTACGAGCAGTACTTC	CASSVHSTGASYEQYF
TRBJ1-4	NA	NA	TRBV7-9	TGTGCCAGCAGCTTAGTAATTAGCAGTGCAACTAATGAAAAACTGTTTTTT	CASSLVISSATNEKLFF
TRBJ1-5	NA	NA	TRBV19	TGTGCCAGTAGTATGTTTCGGAGGGGTTCGGCCCAGCATTTT	CASSMFRRGSAQHF
TRBJ1-1	NA	TRBD1	TRBV5-1	TGCGCCAGCAGCTTGGGGGGACAGGGTAGAACTGAAGCTTTCTTT	CASSLGGQGRTEAFF
TRBJ1-1	few	NA	TRBV4-2	TGTGCCAGCAGCCCGGGGGGCAGGTTGGGCGCCACTGAAGCTTTCTTT	CASSPGGRLGATEAFF
TRBJ1-1	once	NA	TRBV9	TGTGCCAGCAGCGTAGGACAGAAGAACACTGAAGCTTTCTTT	CASSVGQKNTEAFF
TRBJ1-6	NA	NA	TRBV28	TGTGCCAGCAGTCCTCACGGGAAGAATTCACCCCTCCACTTT	CASSPHGKNSPLHF
TRBJ2-7	NA	NA	TRBV6-5	TGTGCCAGCAGTGAAGACAGCCCACCCTACGAGCAGTACTTC	CASSEDSPPYEQYF
TRBJ2-2	few	TRBD1	TRBV6-6	TGTGCCAGCAGTTACGGGACAGGGAGAACCGGGGAGCTGTTTTTT	CASSYGTGRTGELFF
TRBJ2-7	NA	NA	TRBV27	TGTGCCAGCAGTTTATCGGCTAGCACCGAGCAGTACTTC	CASSLSASTEQYF
TRBJ1-2	NA	NA	TRBV7-2	TGTGCCAGCAGCTTAACCCCGAGGCGAGGAGGCTACACCTTC	CASSLTPRRGGYTF
TRBJ1-3	NA	NA	TRBV19	TGTGCCAGTAGTATTTGGGGGGACTCTGGAAACACCATATATTTT	CASSIWGDSGNTIYF
TRBJ1-3	NA	NA	TRBV5-5	TGTGCCAGCAGCTCAGCCATCTCTGGAAACACCATATATTTT	CASSSAISGNTIYF
TRBJ1-1	NA	NA	TRBV7-9	TGTGCCAGCAGCCAGACAGTGAACACTGAAGCTTTCTTT	CASSQTVNTEAFF
TRBJ2-1	NA	TRBD2	TRBV13	TGTGCCAGTACCCTGGGACTAGCGGACAATGAGCAGTTCTTC	CASTLGLADNEQFF
TRBJ2-7	NA	NA	TRBV2	TGTGCCAGCAGTTCCCAGGGTACCTACGAGCAGTACTTC	CASSSQGTYEQYF
TRBJ1-4	NA	TRBD1	TRBV18	TGTGCCAGCTCGCCTGGACAGGCGCCCGTAAAACTGTTTTTT	CASSPGQAPVKLFF
TRBJ2-7	medium-sized	NA	TRBV7-6	TGTGCCAGCAGCTTAGGGGGGTTTTACGAGCAGTACTTC	CASSLGGFYEQYF
TRBJ1-2	NA	NA	TRBV29-1	TGCAGCGTTGAAGCCGGTGGCTACACCTTC	CSVEAGGYTF
TRBJ2-1	NA	NA	TRBV12-5	TGTGCTAGTGGTTTACTGGGGCCCCCCTACAATGAGCAGTTCTTC	CASGLLGPPYNEQFF
TRBJ2-7	few	NA	TRBV7-2	TGTGCCAGCAGCTTATTCGGGCCATACGAGCAGTACTTC	CASSLFGPYEQYF
TRBJ2-2	NA	NA	TRBV9	TGTGCCAGCAGCGTAGCTGGTGGGTACACCGGGGAGCTGTTTTTT	CASSVAGGYTGELFF
TRBJ2-2	few	NA	TRBV4-1	TGCGCCAGCAGCCAAAAACTGGCCGGGGAGCTGTTTTTT	CASSQKLAGELFF
TRBJ2-3	NA	NA	TRBV19	TGTGCCAGTAGAGGCAGGGAAGGGACAGATACGCAGTATTTT	CASRGREGTDTQYF
TRBJ1-4	NA	NA	TRBV27	TGTGCCAGCAGTTTAGCGCAGGGTGGGGGAAAACTGTTTTTT	CASSLAQGGGKLFF
TRBJ2-2	NA	NA	TRBV6-4	TGTGCCAGCAGTGACCAAGGGGGCGGGGAGCTGTTTTTT	CASSDQGGGELFF
TRBJ2-7	NA	TRBD1	TRBV6-5	TGTGCCAGCAGTTACCAGGCGGGACAGGTCTACGAGCAGTACTTC	CASSYQAGQVYEQYF
TRBJ2-1	NA	NA	TRBV6-5	TGTGCCAGCAGTTACTCGTCTACAGGACAGGAGCAGTTCTTC	CASSYSSTGQEQFF
TRBJ2-3	NA	NA	TRBV5-4	TGTGCCAGCAGCTCGATACAAGGTCTCCCAGATACGCAGTATTTT	CASSSIQGLPDTQYF
TRBJ2-1	NA	NA	TRBV5-8	TGTGCCAGCAGCACGAGAGGGGTCCGGTGGAATGAGCAGTTCTTC	CASSTRGVRWNEQFF
TRBJ2-2	many	TRBD1	TRBV11-2	TGTGCCAGCAGCTTAACAGGGGATGCCGGGGAGCTGTTTTTT	CASSLTGDAGELFF
TRBJ1-5	few	NA	TRBV5-6	TGTGCCAGCAGCTCGGACAGTCACAATCAGCCCCAGCATTTT	CASSSDSHNQPQHF
TRBJ2-7	NA	NA	TRBV5-1	TGCGCCAGCAGCTTGTTGTCACCGGTGGTGAGCTCCTACGAGCAGTACTTC	CASSLLSPVVSSYEQYF
TRBJ2-7	few	NA	TRBV6-5	TGTGCCAGCAGCCCGAGCGTAAGGTACGAGCAGTACTTC	CASSPSVRYEQYF
TRBJ1-3	many	NA	TRBV9	TGTGCCAGCAGCGTAGCGGACCATCCTGGAAACACCATATATTTT	CASSVADHPGNTIYF
TRBJ1-1	once	TRBD1	TRBV19	TGTGCCAGTAGTAGGGGGACAGGGACTGAAGCTTTCTTT	CASSRGTGTEAFF
TRBJ2-7	NA	TRBD1	TRBV4-2	TGTGCCAGCAGCCGGACAGGGATCGACGAGCAGTACTTC	CASSRTGIDEQYF